This TCR beta chain comes out of a study of blood T cells in healthy people across ages. In regard to this clonotype: Its specificity is unknown.

CDR3 length equals 13 residues. Germline CDR1 is SEHNR and CDR2 is FQNEAQ (reference sequence). Trimming took 1 base from V and 13 from J, leaving 16 bases between them. With a J-beta primer mix and a sample-barcoded 5' primer, a second PCR ran about 6 to 11 cycles. A single record per CDR3 protein comes from TCRdb applying MiXCR to the 5' RACE reads. The sample records roughly 560,000 distinct CDR3 sequences, around 24% being singletons. Study-level results: Unsorted PBMCs ruled out conclusive naive versus antigen-experienced comparison.

This sample also belongs to another study, concerning T cells of mothers and their children. That paper adds: It was through the M1S primer of the second PCR that sample barcodes and 2-4 random nucleotides were added.

This TCR was recovered from a boy aged 10-17 years in good health. The sample consisted of blood. J is TRBJ1-1 and V is TRBV7-9; possibly TRBD1 for D (5 bases). CDR3 amino acids: CASSLGLGRDGFF. Written as DNA, the CDR3 is TGTGCCAGCAGCTTAGGATTGGGGCGGGATGGTTTCTTT.